This T cell receptor beta chain came from a study of spatial heterogeneity in lung cancer. Time point described: sample taken at primary tumor resection. A total of approximately 69 untreated early-stage non-small cell lung cancer patients served as donors. The study sequenced unsorted whole RNA from tumor, nontumor lung or frozen PBMC. On each TCR cDNA molecule, a unique molecular identifier was present. Using its own MiXCR run on the 5' RACE reads, TCRdb lists one record per CDR3 protein. The table has tens of thousands of distinct CDR3 sequences, 7.5% seen once. General study points: Resection saw ubiquitous expanded tumor TCRs appear in blood more than follow-up did.

To note about this clonotype: Its target is not known.

This material consisted of PBMCs, taken at surgery. This clonotype originated in a male donor with early-stage non-small cell lung cancer.

CDR3 nucleotide sequence: TGTGCCATCAGTGCTAAACTAGCGACCCCCACAGATACGCAGTATTTT. Protein product: CAISAKLATPTDTQYF. The chain employs TRBV10-3 and TRBJ2-3, with 7 bases that match TRBD2. CDR1 and CDR2 (germline): ENHRY, SYGVKD. CDR3 size: 16 residues. The trim removed 4 bases at V and 2 bases at J, leaving 9 bases unmatched.